This T cell receptor (beta chain) was sequenced during a study of T cells in Graves' hyperthyroidism and ophthalmopathy. The CDR3 consists of 18 residues. V lost 3 bases and J lost 2; bases outside the gene matches: 14. Germline CDR1 reads SGHKS; CDR2 reads YYEKEE (reference sequence). There were TCR beta CDR3 regions amplified from RNA transcripts. The primer set for the first-round RT-PCR of the TCR CDR3 was HTBI. MiXCR, applied by TCRdb to the multiplex PCR reads, yields one record per CDR3 protein. This table holds approximately 640,000 distinct CDR3 sequences, 15% to 20% found once. This TCR derives from a man in his fifties with Graves' hyperthyroidism. This chain uses TRBV5-5 with TRBJ1-3; 7 bases fit TRBD1. Input material: blood. CDR3 residues: CASSYVPGQLYPGNTIYF. The CDR3 region has the DNA TGTGCCAGCAGCTACGTTCCGGGACAGCTTTACCCTGGAAACACCATATATTTT.